This TCR beta chain was identified in a study of OX40 agonist ivuxolimab in advanced cancers. Study at large: An agonistic anti-OX40 (CD134) antibody, ivuxolimab, was used to treat the patients.

Looked up from germline, CDR1 is SGDLS and CDR2 is YYNGEE. The CDR3 contains 12 residues. V was trimmed by 3 bases and J by 2 bases, leaving 4 bases between them. Turning to this clone: Antigen unknown.

Study conclusions and caveats: Some nonresponders also had low normalized T-cell clonal expansion. Averaged across samples, CD8+ T cells carried more expanded clones than CD4+ did.

This table comes from immunoSEQ multiplex PCR, and its TCRdb copy is limited to in-frame clones, with some not included. The sample lists tens of thousands of clones; 94% were seen once. V and J are TRBV9 and TRBJ2-3, with D uncertain. Sequencing used CD4+ or CD8+ T cells sorted from blood, obtained in a trial of the OX40 agonist ivuxolimab. The clonotype was recovered from an adult with an advanced solid tumor such as melanoma, head and neck, liver or kidney cancer. This CDR3 reads CASSALTDTQYF. CDR3 nucleotides: TGTGCCAGCAGCGCGCTCACAGATACGCAGTATTTT.